This T cell receptor beta chain was sequenced for a study of OX40 agonist ivuxolimab in advanced cancers. Context from the whole study: Ivuxolimab, which targeted the costimulatory receptor OX40 (CD134), was an agonistic, fully human IgG2 monoclonal antibody. Intravenous ivuxolimab was administered to patients every 2 weeks at six dose levels: 0.01, 0.1, 0.3, 1.5, 3 and 10 mg/kg. Among the 52 dose-escalation patients, 19 had hepatocellular carcinoma, 15 or so melanoma, 9 renal cell carcinoma and 9 head and neck cancer. The dose-escalation cohort was about 83% male with a mean age of roughly 60 years, ranging from roughly 20 to 80. Prior anti-PD-1, anti-PD-L1 or anti-CTLA-4 therapy was permitted, and approximately 40% of dose-escalation patients had received checkpoint inhibitors. Partial responses occurred in three dose-escalation patients: two with cutaneous melanoma and one with hepatocellular carcinoma. The purpose of peripheral TCRbeta sequencing was to test whether ivuxolimab changed TCR sequence diversity and led to clonal T-cell expansion. The paper reports the monotherapy dose-escalation portion (N = 52 patients) of the phase I ivuxolimab trial. The study at large found these results: Which antigens the clonally expanded peripheral T cells were specific for was not determined. In the 0.1-3.0 mg/kg groups, partial responders were among the patients with the lowest normalized peripheral clonal expansion, particularly in CD8+ T cells. Low levels of normalized T-cell clonal expansion were also seen in some patients who did not respond. After ivuxolimab, more expanded clones were found on average in CD8+ T cells than in CD4+ T cells. At doses of 0.1 to 3.0 mg/kg, clonal expansion of both CD4+ and CD8+ T cells in blood was seen between baseline and week 6.

To note about this clone: The target of this receptor is not known. No base quality information exists; no much larger clone differs at one position.

To sequence the TCRbeta CDR3 region, genomic DNA was isolated from the sorted cells. The immunoSEQ Assay was used for sequencing of TCRbeta CDR3 regions. TCRdb limited this immuneACCESS table to in-frame rearrangements with V and J called. A share of clones is missing; checked studies link under half to unresolved V genes, and the rest is unexplained. This sample holds 77,000 or so clones; about 85% were observed only once. The ten top clones hold less than 2.5% of the sample. Measured from the cysteine to the phenylalanine, the CDR3 is 15 residues long. Left in the record is the CDR3 DNA by itself, 45 bases read in frame from the first base. Sequences KGHSH (CDR1) and LQKENI (CDR2) are obtained from the germline V gene. Ends trimmed: V by 3 bases, J by 3 bases; bases unmatched to a gene: 7. Patients with autoimmune disease history or receiving systemic immunosuppression were excluded from the trial. In every dose cohort, peripheral blood was drawn for TCR sequencing at baseline, cycle 4 day 1, and cycle 7 day 1. Samples were obtained from an open-label, multicenter, first-in-human phase I dose-escalation trial of ivuxolimab. The trial enrolled adults with locally advanced or metastatic head and neck squamous cell, hepatocellular, melanoma or renal cell carcinoma. Before TCR sequencing, CD4+ T cells and CD8+ T cells from peripheral blood were sorted into separate populations.

The chain is made from TRBV18 and TRBJ1-2, with 7 central nucleotides matching TRBD1. This sample comprised CD4+ or CD8+ T cells sorted from blood, obtained in a trial of the OX40 agonist ivuxolimab. This TCR was sampled from an adult with an advanced solid tumor such as melanoma, head and neck, liver or kidney cancer. The CDR3 corresponds to CASSPSGTVYYGYTF. The bases read TGTGCCAGCTCACCCTCCGGGACAGTTTACTATGGCTACACCTTC.